The following is a TCR beta chain sequence with its context. Its specificity is not known. The data were taken from a study of CD8+ T cells in alopecia areata. Study-wide background: Treated patients received oral tofacitinib, 5 to 10 mg twice daily. General study findings and limits: Scalp and blood samples kept many expanded lesional clones throughout tofacitinib. Affected lesional scalp, above all in alopecia totalis/universalis, was more clonal than normal scalp.

Stated treatment: oral pan-JAK inhibitor, 5-10 mg twice daily. The ends lost 5 bases at V and 1 base at J; junction bases unmatched: 5. In germline, CDR1 is SQVTM, CDR2 ANQGSEA. This CDR3 has 13 residues. The authors extracted RNA and reverse transcribed it into cDNA as the sequencing template. Sequencing used immunoSEQ multiplex PCR; TCRdb keeps in-frame clones, though not all of them. The data show roughly 98,000 clones, about 58% seen once. The receptor's source is a human donor with alopecia areata. The sequencing used CD8+ T cells sorted from blood, collected at week 4, from a patient treated with tofacitinib. V and J are TRBV29-1 and TRBJ2-7, with 7 bases identical to TRBD1. CDR3 amino acids: CSVLGTASYEQYF. In DNA form, the CDR3 reads TGCAGCGTTTTAGGGACAGCATCCTACGAGCAGTACTTC.